This T cell receptor (beta chain) was recovered during a study of CD8+ T cells in alopecia areata. Turning to the study itself: Treated patients swallowed 5 to 10 mg of oral tofacitinib twice daily. Study-level findings and limits: Scalp repertoires also include resident alphabeta T cells from normal skin.

Of note for this clone: Its matching antigen is unknown.

In each case, RNA was isolated and then reverse transcribed into cDNA as the sequencing template. TCRdb's copy holds only in-frame clones and misses some; the assay was immunoSEQ multiplex PCR. The table lists approximately 200,000 clones, approximately 56% of them singletons, with roughly 3.3% in the top ten. Documented treatment: oral pan-JAK inhibitor, 5-10 mg twice daily. The sample here was CD4+ T cells sorted from blood, taken at week 4, from a patient treated with tofacitinib. The TCR comes from a human donor with alopecia areata.

CDR3: CASSNYRGNYGYTF. The CDR3 nucleotides read TGTGCCAGCAGCAACTACAGGGGTAACTATGGCTACACCTTC. The gene calls are TRBV6-5 and TRBJ1-2; TRBD1 aligns across 7 bases. Looked up from germline, CDR1 is MNHEY and CDR2 is SVGAGI. This CDR3 has 14 residues. The V and J ends lost 6 bases and 1 base, in that order; junction bases with no gene match: 5.